These 17 T cell receptor beta chains were sequenced from one sample in a study of blood T cell repertoires in COVID-19. Sequencing was performed with immunoSEQ multiplex PCR; in TCRdb, only in-frame clones are kept and a portion is missing. The sample includes roughly 98,000 clones, approximately 75% of them seen just once. Sequenced material: peripheral blood. These receptors were obtained from a human donor in a cohort sampled during active COVID-19.

In regard to this clone: Within the sample, other DNA sequences also encode this same CDR3. This chain joins TRBV6-5 and TRBJ2-7; 9 positions match TRBD1. The CDR3 sequence is 14 residues long. V was clipped by 6 bases and J by 6 bases; unmatched bases: 9. The germline V gene encodes CDR1 MNHEY and CDR2 SVGAGI. CDR3 sequence: CASSQDRGRGEQYF. The DNA of the CDR3 is TGTGCCAGCAGCCAGGACAGGGGCCGCGGCGAGCAGTACTTC.

This chain links TRBV5-6 with TRBJ2-5; 8 bases match TRBD1. The CDR3 covers 15 residues. Germline CDR1 and CDR2: SGHDT and YYEEEE. With 4 bases clipped from V and 5 bases from J, the junction kept 10 bases outside the gene matches. The CDR3 reads CASSTWTGIRETQYF. The CDR3 coding sequence is TGTGCCAGCAGCACCTGGACAGGGATCCGGGAGACCCAGTACTTC.

The gene calls are TRBV15 and TRBJ1-1, with a weak D call TRBD1 (6 bases). The V end was cut by 0 bases, the J end by 0 bases, with 8 bases between. The germline V gene has CDR1 LNHNV and CDR2 YYDKDF (reference sequence). The CDR3 runs 15 residues. The CDR3 is CATSRDGQLNTEAFF. CDR3 nucleotides: TGTGCCACCAGCAGAGATGGACAGCTGAACACTGAAGCTTTCTTT.

The chain employs TRBV7-9 and TRBJ2-7; D may be TRBD2 (5 bases). The germline CDR1 and CDR2 sequences are SEHNR and FQNEAQ (reference sequence). Trimming shortened V by 6 bases and J by 9 bases, and 15 bases separated the two germline ends. The CDR3 runs 12 residues. CDR3 sequence: CASSSALGGQYF. For the CDR3, the DNA is TGTGCCAGCAGTTCCGCTCTTGGAGGGCAGTACTTC.

The chain combines TRBV19 with TRBJ1-4; D may be TRBD1 (6 bases). The germline V and J ends were trimmed by 6 bases and 3 bases, with 17 bases remaining between them. Germline V CDR1 and CDR2: LNHDA, SQIVND (reference sequence). The CDR3 is 16 amino acids. The CDR3 nucleotides read TGTGCCAGTAGCGCGCAAGGGGGTACAGCTAATGAAAAACTGTTTTTT. Its protein product is CASSAQGGTANEKLFF.

J is TRBJ1-2 and V is TRBV2; D unresolved. The CDR3 is 15 residues long. The germline gives CDR1 SNHLY, CDR2 FYNNEI. V shed 2 bases and J shed 7 bases, with 17 bases lying between them. The CDR3 region has the DNA TGTGCCAGCAGTGAACCCCCCACTTGGAGAAGTGGCTACACCTTC. Its translation: CASSEPPTWRSGYTF.

The chain has TRBV7-9 and TRBJ2-3; 9 bases are shared with TRBD1. This CDR3 spans 15 amino acids. Germline V gene data show CDR1 as SEHNR and CDR2 as FQNEAQ (reference sequence). The ends lost 5 bases at V and 4 bases at J; junction bases unmatched: 7. The CDR3 DNA reads TGTGCCAGCAGCCCCGGGGACAGGGAGGCAGATACGCAGTATTTT. This codes for CASSPGDREADTQYF.

This chain's CDR3 is CASSLGGTGHTDTQYF. CDR3 DNA sequence: TGTGCCAGCAGCTTAGGCGGGACAGGCCACACAGATACGCAGTATTTT. The chain has TRBV7-2 and TRBJ2-3; TRBD1 agrees at 8 bases. The V gene's germline CDR1 is SGHTA and CDR2 FQGNSA. The CDR3 spans 16 residues. V shed 1 base and J 2 bases; nucleotides not matched to a gene: 5.

The rearrangement joins TRBV18 to TRBJ1-1; a possible D gene is TRBD1 (6 bases). The length of the CDR3 is 14 residues. The germline V gene encodes CDR1 KGHSH and CDR2 LQKENI. Between the trimmed V and J ends, which lost 4 bases and 4 bases, there was a span of 13 bases. CDR3 loop: CASSQIRGGTEAFF. In nucleotides, the CDR3 is TGTGCCAGCTCACAGATCAGGGGTGGCACTGAAGCTTTCTTT.

This chain uses TRBV9 with TRBJ1-1; 7 bases are shared with TRBD1. After removal of 1 base from V and 2 bases from J, the junction contained 5 bases not matched to a gene. Germline V gene data show CDR1 as SGDLS and CDR2 as YYNGEE. This CDR3 comprises 15 residues. The CDR3 DNA reads TGTGCCAGCAGCGTATACAGACAGGGTAACACTGAAGCTTTCTTT. This encodes CASSVYRQGNTEAFF.

This clone has just a few counts. The V and J genes are TRBV2 and TRBJ2-1; 13 nucleotides match TRBD2. With V trimmed by 6 bases and J by 7 bases, 3 bases remained unmatched. The CDR3 is 14 amino acids. Germline CDR1 is SNHLY and CDR2 is FYNNEI. This chain's CDR3 is CASRGTSGVNEQFF. The CDR3 nucleotides read TGTGCCAGCAGAGGGACTAGCGGGGTGAATGAGCAGTTCTTC.

This clone has just one count. The genes are TRBV30 and TRBJ1-1; TRBD1 might be the D (5 bases). Germline CDR1 GTSNPN, CDR2 SVGIG (reference sequence). The ends were cut back, 1 base at V and 5 bases at J, with 11 bases in the middle. This CDR3 spans 13 amino acids. The DNA for the CDR3 is TGTGCCTGGAGTGACCGACAGAGGACTGAAGCTTTCTTT. It specifies CAWSDRQRTEAFF.

This chain uses TRBV18 with TRBJ1-3; D is uncertain. V dropped 8 bases and J dropped 4 bases, with 21 bases sitting between them. The CDR3 loop spans 16 amino acids. The germline gives CDR1 KGHSH, CDR2 LQKENI. The CDR3 DNA sequence: TGTGCCAGCCTCCTTGATCGGTCTGGTTCCGGAAACACCATATATTTT. Translated: CASLLDRSGSGNTIYF.

The chain is built from TRBV5-1 and TRBJ2-7; 7 bases agree with TRBD1. J gave up 4 bases and V 7 bases, and 20 bases lay outside the gene matches. Germline CDR1 and CDR2: SGHRS and YFSETQ. CDR3 length: 17 residues. The CDR3 coding sequence is TGCGCCAGCCACCTTGACCCGACAGGGCCAACTTCATACGAGCAGTACTTC. Its translation is CASHLDPTGPTSYEQYF.

The J gene is TRBJ1-5, the V gene TRBV29-1, with 10 bases matching TRBD1. CDR3 size: 15 residues. From germline, CDR1 is SQVTM and CDR2 ANQGSEA. Unmatched junction bases numbered 11, after V lost 6 bases and J lost 6 bases. The chain's CDR3 is CSVRTGTGASQPQHF. The DNA for the CDR3 is TGCAGCGTCCGGACCGGGACAGGGGCTTCTCAGCCCCAGCATTTT.

The chain joins TRBV3-1 (or the pseudogene TRBV3-2) to TRBJ2-3; D perhaps matches TRBD2 (5 bases). V was pared by 4 bases and J by 1 base, with 9 bases between. CDR3 length: 14 amino acids. Germline CDR1 reads LGHDT; CDR2 reads YNNKEL (reference sequence). CDR3 DNA sequence: TGTGCCAGCAGCCCGTCAGCGGGCACAGATACGCAGTATTTT. Translating it yields CASSPSAGTDTQYF.

The chain recombines TRBV6-5 with TRBJ2-7; D might be TRBD1 (6 bases). V was clipped by 2 bases and J by 4 bases, with 9 bases between them. The CDR3 sequence is 13 residues long. Per the germline V gene, CDR1 is MNHEY and CDR2 is SVGAGI. The CDR3 sequence is CASSYGGNYEQYF. DNA of the CDR3: TGTGCCAGCAGTTACGGGGGCAATTACGAGCAGTACTTC.